This T cell receptor beta chain originates from a study of cytotoxic CD8 clonotypes in ibrutinib-treated CLL. Study details: Investigators reported 25 or so partial and 2 complete responses; after median roughly 70 months, roughly 14 patients remained remitted and roughly 12 progressed.

About this clone itself: The antigen is undetermined.

General study results and limits: Higher clonality was seen at ibrutinib response and a return toward baseline at progression. Rare overall, public clonotypes shrank or held steady under therapy.

Using immunoSEQ multiplex PCR, the repertoire was profiled, and TCRdb retains in-frame clones only, with some absent. The sample contains fewer than 150,000 clones, around 84% of which appear only once. V dropped 4 bases and J dropped 4 bases, with 20 bases sitting between them. The germline V gene has CDR1 ENHRY and CDR2 SYGVKD. The CDR3 contains 16 residues. The source material was PBMCs, sampled after 24 months of ibrutinib treatment. The sequence was collected from a human donor with chronic lymphocytic leukemia. This chain connects TRBV10-3 to TRBJ2-7, with D maybe TRBD1 (6 bases). Here the CDR3 reads CAISAPWNRAGYEQYF. CDR3 bases: TGTGCCATCAGTGCCCCATGGAACAGGGCGGGTTACGAGCAGTACTTC.